Described below is a single T cell receptor (beta chain) sequence and its context. A read error is possible here, since a much larger clone lies one base away. Germline V CDR1 and CDR2: ENHRY, SYGVKD. The CDR3 runs to 15 residues. V was cut by 5 bases and J by 2 bases, with 13 bases left in between. This entry is derived from a study of Graves' ophthalmopathy and Graves' hyperthyroidism. Researchers took RNA transcripts and amplified TCR beta CDR3 regions from them. The first round was an RT-PCR with HTBI primers, and the second round was a multiplex PCR. TCRdb re-called the multiplex PCR reads with MiXCR, one entry per CDR3 protein. This table has over a million distinct CDR3 sequences, 36% appearing once.

Material: peripheral blood or thyroid tissue (not recorded which). The V and J genes are TRBV10-3 and TRBJ1-5; perhaps TRBD1 as D (5 bases). This TCR was recovered from an adult man with Graves' hyperthyroidism. The CDR3 spells CAISYDSFRNQPQHF. The CDR3 nucleotides read TGTGCCATCAGTTACGACAGTTTTCGCAATCAGCCCCAGCATTTT.